The rows below give T cell receptor beta chains drawn from one sample of a study of T cells in Graves' hyperthyroidism and ophthalmopathy. TCRdb ran MiXCR on the multiplex PCR reads and lists one entry per CDR3 protein. Of about 580,000 distinct CDR3 sequences in the sample, about 15% were seen once. Sample: blood. These receptors came from a woman aged 25 to 39 with Graves' hyperthyroidism that later progressed to Graves' ophthalmopathy. The CDR3 runs from the conserved cysteine through the conserved F or W. A D gene is named only where the DNA matches it firmly. Not all rows give a size; the values are once, few, many and, for expanded clones, a class.

size,length,J,V,D,DNA,CDR3
few,15,TRBJ2-3,TRBV6-2/TRBV6-3,TRBD2,TGTGCCAGCAGCTCCTTTAGCGGGATCACAGATACGCAGTATTTT,CASSSFSGITDTQYF
few,14,TRBJ2-7,TRBV6-1,.,TGTGCCAGCAGTCCCTCCGGGACCCTCGGCGAGCAGTACTTC,CASSPSGTLGEQYF
few,15,TRBJ2-7,TRBV14,TRBD1,TGTGCCAGCAGACCGGGACAGGGGGTAACCTACGAGCAGTACTTC,CASRPGQGVTYEQYF
few,15,TRBJ1-5,TRBV27,TRBD1,TGTGCCAGCAGCCTACAGGGGCTGGCCAGGCAGCCCCAGCATTTT,CASSLQGLARQPQHF
many,16,TRBJ2-1,TRBV19,.,TGTGCCAGTAGGAGGGTCGGGGGACTGGCTGGCAATGAGCAGTTCTTC,CASRRVGGLAGNEQFF
.,14,TRBJ1-1,TRBV19,.,TGTGCCAGTAGTGCGGGGGGGGGCAACACTGAAGCTTTCTTT,CASSAGGGNTEAFF
.,13,TRBJ2-7,TRBV27,.,TGTGCCAGCAGTTTAAACAGGTGGTCCGAGCAGTACTTC,CASSLNRWSEQYF
many,13,TRBJ1-2,TRBV19,.,TGTGCCAGTAGTATCCCACGGCTCTATGGCTACACCTTC,CASSIPRLYGYTF
.,14,TRBJ1-4,TRBV11-3,.,TGTGCCAGCAGCTTAACCGGGTTGGATGAAAAACTGTTTTTT,CASSLTGLDEKLFF
.,13,TRBJ1-6,TRBV6-1,.,TGTGCCTCAGGGGAAAGGGATAATTCACCCCTCCACTTT,CASGERDNSPLHF
many,17,TRBJ2-2,TRBV5-1,TRBD2,TGCGCCAGCAGCTTCGGACTAGCGGGAGGGCAGATCGGGGAGCTGTTTTTT,CASSFGLAGGQIGELFF
many,18,TRBJ1-4,TRBV6-1,TRBD1,TGTGCCAGCAGTCGAGGCCGGGGGACAGGGAAGGCTAATGAAAAACTGTTTTTT,CASSRGRGTGKANEKLFF
many,13,TRBJ2-3,TRBV12-3/TRBV12-4,.,TGTGCCAGCGGGTTTTTGGGCACAGATACGCAGTATTTT,CASGFLGTDTQYF
many,13,TRBJ2-7,TRBV30,.,TGTGCCTGGAGTAGGACACCCTCCTACGAGCAGTACTTC,CAWSRTPSYEQYF
few,16,TRBJ2-4,TRBV9,TRBD1,TGTGCCAGCAGCGCCCCTTTACAGGGGGGCAAAAACATTCAGTACTTC,CASSAPLQGGKNIQYF
.,18,TRBJ2-3,TRBV7-2,TRBD2,TGTGCCAGCAGCTCGAGGAGGACTAGCGGGGCCCCCCCAGATATGCAGTATTTT,CASSSRRTSGAPPDMQYF
few,16,TRBJ2-2,TRBV11-2,.,TGTGCCAGCAGTTCCCAGCCACGGGGGAACACCGGGGAGCTGTTTTTT,CASSSQPRGNTGELFF
many,16,TRBJ1-3,TRBV25-1,.,TGTGCCAGCAGAGCGACGGGGCACTCGACAGGAAACACCATATATTTT,CASRATGHSTGNTIYF
many,13,TRBJ2-2,TRBV11-2,TRBD2,TGTGCCAGCAGCTATGGGGGGGTAGGGGAGCTGTTTTTT,CASSYGGVGELFF
many,15,TRBJ2-1,TRBV9,.,TGTGCCAGCAGCCCGCCCAGAGGGGGTAGCAATGAGCAGTTCTTC,CASSPPRGGSNEQFF
few,14,TRBJ2-7,TRBV5-1,.,TGCGCCAGCAGCTTGGCACAGGCCTCCTACGAGCAGTACTTC,CASSLAQASYEQYF
.,13,TRBJ2-7,TRBV29-1,TRBD1,TGCAGCGTCCATGACAGGGGGGCCTACGAGCAGTACTTC,CSVHDRGAYEQYF